The TCR beta chain described here comes from a study of blood T cell repertoires in COVID-19. Germline trimming cut 4 bases from V and 1 base from J; bases unmatched to any gene: 6. Germline lookup yields CDR1 SGDLS and CDR2 YYNGEE. The CDR3 is made up of 15 amino acids. Comments on this clone: Other DNA sequences in the sample encode the same CDR3.

Only in-frame clones appear in the TCRdb table, and some are missing; sequencing was by immunoSEQ multiplex PCR. The sample consists of tens of thousands of clones, approximately 77% of them appearing once. The chain is built from TRBV9 and TRBJ1-1, with 8 bases identical to TRBD1. This TCR was recovered from a man in his sixties or seventies with COVID-19, enrolled during active disease. Sequenced: peripheral blood. CDR3 protein: CASSPQGAGNTEAFF. DNA for the CDR3: TGTGCCAGCAGCCCCCAGGGGGCGGGGAACACTGAAGCTTTCTTT.